Each of the 16 T cell receptor beta chains below was sequenced from the same sample in a study of blood T cells in healthy people across ages. Primed by a sample-barcoded 5' primer and a J-beta primer mix, a second PCR proceeded for roughly 7 to 12 cycles. TCRdb reprocessed the 5' RACE reads with MiXCR, giving one entry per CDR3 protein. Of about 900,000 distinct CDR3 sequences in the sample, 60% to 80% were seen once. The material sequenced was blood. These receptors all stem from a man aged 30-40 years in good health.

About this clonotype itself: A much bigger clone sits one base away, suggesting this may be a read error. The chain recombines TRBV5-5 with TRBJ2-2, with D uncertain. The CDR3 sequence is 12 residues long. CDR1 SGHKS and CDR2 YYEKEE come from the germline V gene (reference sequence). The CDR3 DNA follows: TGTGCCACCAGCCCGAACACCGGGGAGCTGTTTTTT. Encoded protein: CATSPNTGELFF.

The J gene is TRBJ2-1, the V gene TRBV7-3; no firm D call. Germline V gives CDR1 SGHTA, CDR2 FQGTGA. The CDR3 runs 14 residues. The V end was cut by 3 bases, the J end by 8 bases, with 14 bases between. The CDR3 nucleotides are TGTGCCAGCAGCTTGAACTCCGGAATCGATGAGCAGTTCTTC. This encodes CASSLNSGIDEQFF.

This chain joins TRBV12-3 or TRBV12-4 and TRBJ2-7; D ambiguous. Trimming removed 6 bases at V and 4 bases at J, with 10 bases between. The CDR3 runs to 12 residues. CDR3: CASSHMGYEQYF. The DNA of the CDR3 is TGTGCCAGCAGCCATATGGGGTACGAGCAGTACTTC.

V gene TRBV5-1 combines with J gene TRBJ2-7; perhaps TRBD1 as D (6 bases). The V end lost 6 bases, the J end lost 2 bases, and 15 bases lay between the germline ends. The CDR3 totals 14 residues. Germline V CDR1 and CDR2: SGHRS, YFSETQ. This chain's CDR3 is CASNSLDSTYEQYF. The CDR3 nucleotides are TGCGCCAGCAACTCCTTGGACAGCACCTACGAGCAGTACTTC. The entire variable domain, with the rest obtained from reference TRBV5-1 and TRBJ2-7, is as follows: KAGVTQTPRYLIKTRGQQVTLSCSPISGHRSVSWYQQTPGQGLQFLFEYFSETQRNKGNFPGRFSGRQFSNSRSEMNVSTLELGDSALYLCASNSLDSTYEQYFGPGTRLTVT.

As concerns this clonotype: A junction boundary mismatches the germline segment, possibly from a read error. This chain uses TRBV20-1 with TRBJ2-7, with TRBD2 as a possible D gene (5 bases). The CDR3 runs 14 residues. Germline V gene lookup returns CDR1 DFQATT and CDR2 SNEGSKA (reference sequence). The CDR3 coding sequence is TGCAGTGCTAGAGTACGGAGCGGAACATACGAGCGGTACTTC. It translates to CSARVRSGTYERYF.

Comment on this clonotype: A junction end diverges from the germline sequence, so it may reflect a read error. The CDR3 spells CTSSNRMGEQFF. CDR3 nucleotides: TGTACCAGCAGCAACAGAATGGGTGAGCAGTTCTTC. This chain connects TRBV5-6 to TRBJ2-1, with unresolved D. CDR1 is SGHDT, CDR2 YYEEEE, per germline. This CDR3 is 12 amino acids long.

The chain couples TRBV9 to TRBJ1-2; TRBD1 is a possible D gene (5 bases). This CDR3 comprises 15 residues. Trimming took off 1 base at V and 3 bases at J, with 13 bases between the two ends. Germline V gene sequence: CDR1 SGDLS, CDR2 YYNGEE. CDR3: CASSVSRQGDYGYTF. The CDR3 DNA reads TGTGCCAGCAGCGTATCCCGGCAGGGCGACTATGGCTACACCTTC.

The V call is TRBV27, the J call TRBJ2-1, with 12 nucleotides matching TRBD2. The junction had 18 bases not matched to a gene; V was cut back by 2 bases and J by 4 bases. The length of the CDR3 is 21 residues. CDR1 is MNHEY and CDR2 is SMNVEV in the germline V gene (reference sequence). The CDR3 nucleotides read TGTGCCAGCAGTTTAAAGAATGGGCTAGCGGGGGGGCGAGGGTGGTACAATGAGCAGTTCTTC. Protein product: CASSLKNGLAGGRGWYNEQFF.

This clonotype was recorded a few times. This chain links TRBV28 with TRBJ2-7; no firm D call. With 11 bases removed from V and 0 bases from J, the gap between germline ends came to 8 bases. Germline V gives CDR1 MDHEN, CDR2 SYDVKM. The CDR3 has 11 residues. CDR3 in DNA: TGTGCCGCCAAGAGCTCCTACGAGCAGTACTTC. Amino acid sequence: CAAKSSYEQYF.

This clonotype was recorded a few times. CDR3 region: CATSGRGEWSNQPQHF. CDR3 bases: TGTGCCACCAGTGGTCGCGGGGAATGGAGCAATCAGCCCCAGCATTTT. The V call is TRBV24-1, the J call TRBJ1-5; D ambiguous. This CDR3 has 16 residues. V lost 5 bases and J 1 base, leaving 14 bases between the germline ends. Germline CDR1 reads KGHDR; CDR2 reads SFDVKD.

The chain joins TRBV15 to TRBJ2-1; TRBD2 agrees at 9 bases. The CDR3 is 17 residues long. Germline trimming cut 1 base from V and 2 bases from J; bases unmatched to any gene: 6. Germline assignment: CDR1 LNHNV and CDR2 YYDKDF (reference sequence). The CDR3 sequence is CATSRVSSGVTYNEQFF. In nucleotides, the CDR3 is TGTGCCACCAGCAGAGTGTCTAGCGGGGTCACCTACAATGAGCAGTTCTTC.

The chain is built from TRBV6-4 and TRBJ2-3; TRBD2 matches at 7 bases. After removal of 2 bases from V and 9 bases from J, the junction contained 5 bases not matched to a gene. The CDR3 has 13 residues. Germline V lookup: CDR1 MRHNA, CDR2 SNTAGT. The CDR3 loop is CASSDLPGGTQYF. CDR3 in DNA: TGTGCCAGCAGTGACCTCCCGGGGGGAACGCAGTATTTT.

The chain joins TRBV4-1 to TRBJ2-3; D remains ambiguous. This CDR3 is 14 amino acids long. CDR1 is MGHRA and CDR2 is YSYEKL in the germline V gene. The V and J ends lost 1 base and 1 base respectively, with 6 bases between them. As DNA, the CDR3 is TGCGCCAGCAGCCAAGTAGATGGCACAGATACGCAGTATTTT. This encodes CASSQVDGTDTQYF.

The gene calls are TRBV2 and TRBJ1-5; D is unresolved. V lost 6 bases and J 1 base, leaving 7 bases between the germline ends. The CDR3 runs to 13 residues. Looked up from germline, CDR1 is SNHLY and CDR2 is FYNNEI. The CDR3 spells CASSKTSNQPQHF. CDR3 sequence (DNA): TGTGCCAGCAGCAAGACCAGCAATCAGCCCCAGCATTTT.

J is TRBJ2-1 and V is TRBV29-1, with 12 bases matching TRBD2. J was trimmed by 6 bases and V by 6 bases; bases with no gene match: 9. This CDR3 spans 15 amino acids. Germline CDR1 SQVTM, CDR2 ANQGSEA. The CDR3 nucleotides read TGCAGCGTCTCTCTAGCGGGAGGGCCAGGCAATGAGCAGTTCTTC. Translating it yields CSVSLAGGPGNEQFF.

V is TRBV29-1 and J is TRBJ2-7; 9 bases are shared with TRBD2. This CDR3 is built from 15 residues. Trimming took 4 bases from V and 7 from J; bases not matched to a gene: 14. CDR1 and CDR2 from the germline V gene are SQVTM and ANQGSEA. The CDR3, as DNA: TGCAGCGTTGCCACCGGGACTAGCAGAGTCAATGAGCAGTACTTC. Translated, it gives CSVATGTSRVNEQYF.